A selection of T cell receptor beta chains follows, all from one sample in a study of identical twins. A single record per CDR3 protein comes from TCRdb applying MiXCR to the 5' RACE reads. The data show 1.5 million to 2 million distinct CDR3 sequences, around 29% seen once. The sequencing input was cord blood. The receptors were gathered from a newborn girl in good health. Each CDR3 is given with its conserved first and last residue. Fields, in order: clone size, D gene, CDR3 length, J gene, V gene, CDR3 DNA, CDR3 protein. A D gene is named only where the DNA matches it firmly. A row's size may be missing; if present it is once, few, many or a size class.

NA | TRBD2 | 15 | TRBJ2-1 | TRBV20-1 | TGCAGTGCTTCTCGACTAGCACGATCCCTACATGAGCAGTTCTTC | CSASRLARSLHEQFF
NA | NA | 13 | TRBJ2-3 | TRBV6-4 | TGTGCCAGCAGTGACCATTCCAGGGGAACGCAGTATTTT | CASSDHSRGTQYF
NA | NA | 14 | TRBJ1-3 | TRBV25-1 | TGTGCCAGCACCGACAGGCTCTCTGGAAACACCATATATTTT | CASTDRLSGNTIYF
NA | NA | 13 | TRBJ2-4 | TRBV20-1 | TGCAGTGCTAGAAGGCCGGCCAAAAACATTCAGTACTTC | CSARRPAKNIQYF
NA | NA | 13 | TRBJ1-1 | TRBV6-5 | TGTGCCAGCATGAGAGGGGATAACACTGAAGCTTTCTTT | CASMRGDNTEAFF
NA | NA | 15 | TRBJ1-1 | TRBV7-6 | TGTGCCAGCAGCAATTTGGGGGTTGGGAACACTGAAGCTTTCTTT | CASSNLGVGNTEAFF
few | NA | 17 | TRBJ1-1 | TRBV5-1 | TGCGCCAGCAGCTCCTTAATTAGAACAGCCTTGAACACTGAAGCTTTCTTT | CASSSLIRTALNTEAFF
NA | TRBD1 | 17 | TRBJ1-5 | TRBV6-6 | TGTGCCAGCAGTAACGAGGACAGGGGGTTTAGCAATCAGCCCCAGCATTTT | CASSNEDRGFSNQPQHF
few | TRBD1 | 13 | TRBJ2-4 | TRBV20-1 | TGCAGTGCCCTTAGACAGGGGCCAAACATTCAGTACTTC | CSALRQGPNIQYF
NA | TRBD1 | 15 | TRBJ2-1 | TRBV20-1 | TGCAGTGCACAATACCGGGACAGGGGGAACAATGAGCAGTTCTTC | CSAQYRDRGNNEQFF
NA | NA | 16 | TRBJ2-7 | TRBV2 | TGTGCCAGCAAGGGCGGGTTTAGAAGGCCCTACAATGAGCAGTACTTC | CASKGGFRRPYNEQYF
NA | NA | 14 | TRBJ1-1 | TRBV7-9 | TGTGCCAGCAGCTCAGATGGGGCGGGCACTGAAGCTTTCTTT | CASSSDGAGTEAFF
many | NA | 14 | TRBJ2-3 | TRBV29-1 | TGCAGCGTTGATTCGGGGGAACGCACAGATACGCAGTATTTT | CSVDSGERTDTQYF
NA | NA | 15 | TRBJ2-3 | TRBV11-2 | TGTGCCAGCAGTCAAAGGGCCTTCCTCACAGATACGCAGTATTTT | CASSQRAFLTDTQYF
once | NA | 14 | TRBJ1-1 | TRBV12-3/TRBV12-4 | TGTGCCAGCGGTTTACAGTCAACCGGCACTGAAGCTTTCTTT | CASGLQSTGTEAFF
NA | NA | 14 | TRBJ2-7 | TRBV6-1 | TGTGCCAGCAGTGTAGAGGGAATTAAGTACGAGCAGTACTTC | CASSVEGIKYEQYF
few | NA | 13 | TRBJ2-2 | TRBV14 | TGTGCCAGCAGCCAAGTTTACGCCGGGGAGCTGTTTTTT | CASSQVYAGELFF
NA | TRBD2 | 15 | TRBJ2-1 | TRBV24-1 | TGTGCCACCAGTGATTTCCCGGGACTAGTGGATGAGCAGTTCTTC | CATSDFPGLVDEQFF
NA | TRBD1 | 15 | TRBJ2-7 | TRBV6-5 | TGTGCCAGCAGTGTCGACAGGGGAAGTGGGAATGAGCAGTACTTC | CASSVDRGSGNEQYF
NA | TRBD1 | 14 | TRBJ1-2 | TRBV28 | TGTGCCAGCAGGGCCGGACAGGGGGTAGGTGGCTACACCTTC | CASRAGQGVGGYTF
NA | NA | 17 | TRBJ2-6 | TRBV12-3/TRBV12-4 | TGTGCCAGCAGTTTGGGTCGAATACGGGATGGGGCCAACGTCCTGACTTTC | CASSLGRIRDGANVLTF
few | NA | 15 | TRBJ1-2 | TRBV5-1 | TGCGCCAGCAGCTTGAATCCGGGAACGGCCTATGGCTACACCTTC | CASSLNPGTAYGYTF
NA | TRBD1 | 14 | TRBJ2-7 | TRBV20-1 | TGCAGTGCTAGAGATGTTGGGACAGTGGACGAGCAGTACTTC | CSARDVGTVDEQYF
NA | NA | 14 | TRBJ2-5 | TRBV28 | TGTGCCAGCAGTTTCCGCCCAGTATCGGAGACCCAGTACTTC | CASSFRPVSETQYF
few | TRBD1 | 16 | TRBJ1-1 | TRBV11-2 | TGTGCCAGCAGGCGAAAATGGGACAGGGAGGTCACTGAAGCTTTCTTT | CASRRKWDREVTEAFF
NA | NA | 13 | TRBJ1-4 | TRBV10-3 | TGTGCCATCAGTGAGGGGGCGCGTGAAAAACTGTTTTTT | CAISEGAREKLFF
NA | TRBD1 | 18 | TRBJ1-1 | TRBV7-9 | TGTGCCAGCAGCCCCGCCCGGACAGGGAAAATAGTGGGGACTGAAGCTTTCTTT | CASSPARTGKIVGTEAFF
many | NA | 14 | TRBJ2-3 | TRBV7-2 | TGTGCCAGCAGCTTGAAACTGGGCACAGATACGCAGTATTTT | CASSLKLGTDTQYF
few | TRBD2 | 18 | TRBJ2-1 | TRBV6-1 | TGTGCCAGCAGACCCCTGAGCGGGAGGGCCCCTTCTGACAATGAGCAGTTCTTC | CASRPLSGRAPSDNEQFF
NA | NA | 13 | TRBJ2-7 | TRBV29-1 | TGCAGCTGTACTAGGGGTTGGGACTACGAGCAGTACTTC | CSCTRGWDYEQYF
few | TRBD1 | 13 | TRBJ1-1 | TRBV9 | TGTGCCAGCAGGGAACAGGGGGACACTGAAGCTTTCTTT | CASREQGDTEAFF
NA | TRBD2 | 16 | TRBJ2-1 | TRBV11-2 | TGTGCCAGCAGCTTACCGGGACTAGCGGGGGGGTATGAGCAGTTCTTC | CASSLPGLAGGYEQFF
NA | NA | 18 | TRBJ2-7 | TRBV14 | TGTGCCAGCAGCCAAGATCGGGGACCCCTCCGACGGCCCTACGAGCAGTACTTC | CASSQDRGPLRRPYEQYF
many | NA | 14 | TRBJ2-2 | TRBV5-1 | TGCGCCAGCAGCTTGGGGACAGATACCGGGGAGCTGTTTTTT | CASSLGTDTGELFF
few | NA | 11 | TRBJ2-3 | TRBV7-2 | TGTGCCAGCTCCAGTAAGCATACGCAGTATTTT | CASSSKHTQYF
NA | TRBD1 | 13 | TRBJ1-1 | TRBV2 | TGTGCCAGCAGCTATCAGGGGGCACTTGAAGCTTTCTTT | CASSYQGALEAFF
few | NA | 13 | TRBJ2-7 | TRBV7-9 | TGTGCCAGCAGCCAATCAGGGATATACGAGCAGTACTTC | CASSQSGIYEQYF
NA | NA | 15 | TRBJ2-1 | TRBV3-1 | TGTGCCAGCAGCCAAGGTGACGGGGCCTACAATGAGCAGTTCTTC | CASSQGDGAYNEQFF
NA | NA | 13 | TRBJ1-6 | TRBV7-2 | TGTGCCAGCAACTTAGTGCTGGGTTCACCCCTCCACTTT | CASNLVLGSPLHF
NA | NA | 15 | TRBJ2-5 | TRBV18 | TGTGCCAGCTCACCACCGGGACCGTACCAAGAGACCCAGTACTTC | CASSPPGPYQETQYF
NA | TRBD2 | 19 | TRBJ2-3 | TRBV4-1 | TGCGCCAGCAGCCAAGTAGGACTAGCGGGAGCCGTAGGCACAGATACGCAGTATTTT | CASSQVGLAGAVGTDTQYF
NA | TRBD2 | 15 | TRBJ2-3 | TRBV5-1 | TGCGCCAGCCGTGAGGCGGGGGATTCTACAGATACGCAGTATTTT | CASREAGDSTDTQYF
few | TRBD1 | 17 | TRBJ2-7 | TRBV7-9 | TGTGCCAGCAGCTTAGAAGTCGTCCGGGACAGGAGCTACGAGCAGTACTTC | CASSLEVVRDRSYEQYF
NA | NA | 14 | TRBJ2-3 | TRBV11-2 | TGTGCCAGCAGCTTAGTTAGGTCCCCAGATACGCAGTATTTT | CASSLVRSPDTQYF
NA | NA | 17 | TRBJ2-5 | TRBV12-3/TRBV12-4 | TGTGCCAGCAGTTTCAAAGGGGTCGATATGGGGAAAGAGACCCAGTACTTC | CASSFKGVDMGKETQYF
NA | NA | 13 | TRBJ2-5 | TRBV11-2 | TGTGCCAGCAGCTTTAGAGGGACGGATGAGCAGTACTTC | CASSFRGTDEQYF
few | NA | 13 | TRBJ2-5 | TRBV20-1 | TGCAGTGCTAGAGGGCCAGGGAAGAGAACCCAGTACTTC | CSARGPGKRTQYF
NA | TRBD1 | 17 | TRBJ2-3 | TRBV4-2 | TGTGCCAGCAGCCAAGTGCGACAGGGGGCTGGGACAGATACGCAGTATTTT | CASSQVRQGAGTDTQYF
many | NA | 13 | TRBJ2-3 | TRBV24-1 | TGTGCCACCAGTGATTCCCACACAGATACGCAGTATTTT | CATSDSHTDTQYF
few | NA | 16 | TRBJ1-2 | TRBV14 | TGTGCCAGCAGCCAAGAGGCCGGGACCCCCAAGGATGGCTACACCTTC | CASSQEAGTPKDGYTF